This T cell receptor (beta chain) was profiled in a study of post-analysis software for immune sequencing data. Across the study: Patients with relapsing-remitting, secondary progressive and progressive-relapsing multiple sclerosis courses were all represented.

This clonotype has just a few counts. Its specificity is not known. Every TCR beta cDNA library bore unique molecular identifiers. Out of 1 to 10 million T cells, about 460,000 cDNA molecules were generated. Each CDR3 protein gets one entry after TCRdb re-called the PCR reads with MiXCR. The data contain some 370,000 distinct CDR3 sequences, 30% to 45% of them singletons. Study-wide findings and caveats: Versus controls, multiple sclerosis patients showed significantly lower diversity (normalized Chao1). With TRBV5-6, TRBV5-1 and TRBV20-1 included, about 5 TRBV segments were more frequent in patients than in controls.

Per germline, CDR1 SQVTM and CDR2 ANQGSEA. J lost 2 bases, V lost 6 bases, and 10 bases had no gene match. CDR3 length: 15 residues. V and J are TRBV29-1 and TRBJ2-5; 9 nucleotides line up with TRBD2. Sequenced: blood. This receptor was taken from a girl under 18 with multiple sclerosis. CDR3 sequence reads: CSVVIAGETQETQYF. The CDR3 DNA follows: TGCAGCGTCGTTATAGCGGGGGAAACTCAAGAGACCCAGTACTTC.